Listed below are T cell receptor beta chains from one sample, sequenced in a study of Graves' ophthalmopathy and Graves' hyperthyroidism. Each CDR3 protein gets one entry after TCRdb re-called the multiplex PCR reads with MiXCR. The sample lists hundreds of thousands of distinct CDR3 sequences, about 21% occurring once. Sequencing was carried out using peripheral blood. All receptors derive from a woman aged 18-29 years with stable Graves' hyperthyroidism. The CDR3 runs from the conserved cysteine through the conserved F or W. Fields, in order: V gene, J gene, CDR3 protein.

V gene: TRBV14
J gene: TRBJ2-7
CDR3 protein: CASSQVAGAGGPGYEQYF

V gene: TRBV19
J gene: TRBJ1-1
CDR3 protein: CASSPLSGNTEAFF

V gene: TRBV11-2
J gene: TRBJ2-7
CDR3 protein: CASITACYEQYF

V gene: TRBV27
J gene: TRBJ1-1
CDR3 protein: CASSLRTGITEAFF

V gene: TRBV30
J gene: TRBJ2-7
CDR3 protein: CAWSLPGVGDEQYF

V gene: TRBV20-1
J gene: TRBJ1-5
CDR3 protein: CSASGVWSNQPQHF

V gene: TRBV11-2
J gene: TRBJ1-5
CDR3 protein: CASSDGRGQPQHF

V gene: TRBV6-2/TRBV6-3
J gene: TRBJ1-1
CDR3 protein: CASSYVSRTEAFF

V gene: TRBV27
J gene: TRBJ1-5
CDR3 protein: CASRPTGIGSQPQHF

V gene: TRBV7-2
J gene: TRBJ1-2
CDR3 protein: CASSSWTGMNYGYTF

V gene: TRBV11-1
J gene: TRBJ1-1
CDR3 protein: CASNPGQGFAEAFF

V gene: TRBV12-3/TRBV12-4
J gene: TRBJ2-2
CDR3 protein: CASSLLPWPTGDTGELFF

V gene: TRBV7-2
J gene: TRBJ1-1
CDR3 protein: CASSLVGRNTEAFF

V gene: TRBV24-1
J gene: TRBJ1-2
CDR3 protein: CATSDDLTGYGYTF

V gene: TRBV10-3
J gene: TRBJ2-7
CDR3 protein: CAISSGTKKGYEQYF

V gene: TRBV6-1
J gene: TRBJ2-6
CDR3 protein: CASSESGSGANVLTF

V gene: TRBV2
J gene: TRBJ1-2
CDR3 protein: CASRGDRELYGYAF

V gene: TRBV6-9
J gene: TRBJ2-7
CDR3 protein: CASSTYRGPGTSGRFRIYEQYF

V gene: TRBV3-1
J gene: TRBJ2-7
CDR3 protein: CASSSGTSIEQYF

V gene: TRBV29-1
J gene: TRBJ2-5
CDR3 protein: CSVHTRASGGKAQYF

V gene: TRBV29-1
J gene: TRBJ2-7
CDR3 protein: CSGGQSYEQYF

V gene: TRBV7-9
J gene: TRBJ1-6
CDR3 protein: CASSSGGGVYNPPLHF

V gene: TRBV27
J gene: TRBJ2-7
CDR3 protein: CASSLKGQLSYEQYF

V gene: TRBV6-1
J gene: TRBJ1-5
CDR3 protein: CASSPRVGYDQPQHF

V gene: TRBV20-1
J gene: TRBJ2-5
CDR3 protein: CSARATLRETQYF

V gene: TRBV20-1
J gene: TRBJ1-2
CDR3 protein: CSAPQGASNYGYTF

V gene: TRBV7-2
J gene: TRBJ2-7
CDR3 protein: CASSSPWTGSYEQYF

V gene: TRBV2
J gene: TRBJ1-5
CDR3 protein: CASTERSNQPQHF

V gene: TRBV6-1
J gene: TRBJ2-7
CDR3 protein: CASSPRDSLYEQYF

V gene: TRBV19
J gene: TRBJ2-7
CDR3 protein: CASSIDHNSRNYEQYF